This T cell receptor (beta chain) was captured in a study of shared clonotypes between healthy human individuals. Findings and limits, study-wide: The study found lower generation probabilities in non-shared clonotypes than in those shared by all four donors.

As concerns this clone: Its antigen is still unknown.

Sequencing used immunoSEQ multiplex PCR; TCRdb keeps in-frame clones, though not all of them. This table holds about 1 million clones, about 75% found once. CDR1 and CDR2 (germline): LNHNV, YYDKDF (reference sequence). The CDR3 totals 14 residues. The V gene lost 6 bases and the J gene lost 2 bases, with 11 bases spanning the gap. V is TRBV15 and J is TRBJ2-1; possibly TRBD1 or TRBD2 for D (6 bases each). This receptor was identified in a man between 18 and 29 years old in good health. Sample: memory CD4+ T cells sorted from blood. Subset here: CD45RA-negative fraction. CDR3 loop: CATRGGTPYNEQFF. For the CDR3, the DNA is TGTGCCACCAGAGGGGGGACCCCCTACAATGAGCAGTTCTTC.